These 31 T cell receptor beta chains originate from one sample sequenced in a study of T cell repertoires in breast cancer. The expanded emulsion RT-PCR method captured paired alpha and beta chains from CD8+ T cells. During the second nested PCR, blocking oligonucleotides suppressed genes that were not paired. TCRdb re-called the emulsion pairing reads with MiXCR, one entry per CDR3 protein. This sample has approximately 37,000 distinct CDR3 sequences; 45% to 50% occur once, and the top ten carry less than 70%. Input material: CD8+ T cells. These receptor sequences come from a pool of human donors with breast cancer or a healthy control (not recorded which).

This clonotype showed up many times. The V gene is TRBV10-3, the J gene TRBJ2-5; 7 nucleotides line up with TRBD2. J was trimmed by 6 bases and V by 0 bases; bases with no gene match: 4. CDR1 is ENHRY, CDR2 SYGVKD, per germline. CDR3 size: 14 residues. CDR3: CAISESSSGQTQYF. The CDR3, as DNA: TGTGCCATCAGTGAGTCGTCTAGCGGACAGACCCAGTACTTC.

This clonotype was seen a few times. This chain joins TRBV4-1 and TRBJ2-3, with 11 nucleotides matching TRBD2. Germline loops: CDR1 MGHRA, CDR2 YSYEKL. The CDR3 covers 17 residues. V lost 3 bases and J lost 8; bases outside the gene matches: 13. This chain's CDR3 is CASSQGRLAGTSGTQYF. Written as DNA, the CDR3 is TGCGCCAGCAGCCAGGGCCGACTAGCGGGGACCTCTGGTACGCAGTATTTT.

This clonotype has more than one count but fewer than ten. The V and J genes are TRBV10-3 and TRBJ2-7; D remains ambiguous. CDR1 is ENHRY and CDR2 is SYGVKD in the germline V gene. Trimming pared 2 bases from V and 4 bases from J, leaving 3 bases between. The CDR3 loop spans 11 amino acids. The CDR3 sequence: CAISEQYEQYF. The DNA of the CDR3 is TGTGCCATCAGTGAGCAATACGAGCAGTACTTC.

In the case of this clonotype: An end of the junction differs from the germline gene, which may be a read error. The genes are TRBV7-9 and TRBJ1-2; TRBD1 aligns across 7 bases. The germline gives CDR1 SEHNR, CDR2 FQNEAQ (reference sequence). CDR3 length: 15 residues. The CDR3 is CASSRQGGPNYGYAF. The CDR3 bases are TGTGCCAGCAGCCGGCAGGGGGGGCCTAACTATGGCTACGCCTTT.

J is TRBJ2-6 and V is TRBV28; D gene uncertain. The germline CDR1 and CDR2 sequences are MDHEN and SYDVKM. Trimming stripped 6 bases from V and 1 base from J, with 7 bases between. CDR3 length equals 14 residues. The DNA of the CDR3 is TGTGCCAGCAGCCCCCCGTCTGGGGCCAACGTCCTGACTTTC. Translated, it gives CASSPPSGANVLTF.

CDR3 nucleotide sequence: TGTGCCAGCAGCCCCCCGACCGCGGCCACTGAAGCTTTCTTT. It encodes CASSPPTAATEAFF. This chain links TRBV7-3 with TRBJ1-1; D uncertain. CDR1 and CDR2 (germline): SGHTA, FQGTGA. Trimming took off 5 bases at V and 4 bases at J, with 14 bases between the two ends. The CDR3 spans 14 residues.

The CDR3 sequence: CASSQEGSSYNSPLHF. The CDR3 nucleotides are TGCGCCAGCAGCCAAGAGGGGAGCTCCTATAATTCACCCCTCCACTTT. V gene TRBV4-1 combines with J gene TRBJ1-6, with D unclear. The V gene lost 0 bases and the J gene lost 0 bases, with 6 bases spanning the gap. The CDR3 is 16 amino acids. Germline-derived CDR1 and CDR2 are MGHRA and YSYEKL.

The V gene is TRBV6-9, the J gene TRBJ1-2; maybe TRBD1 (6 bases). CDR3 length equals 14 residues. Trimming cost V 3 bases and J 6 bases, with 14 bases left between them. CDR1 MNHGY and CDR2 SVAAGI come from the germline V gene. CDR3 DNA: TGTGCCAGCAGTTACGATACAAGGGGGGATGGCTACACCTTC. As protein: CASSYDTRGDGYTF.

The chain uses TRBV11-2 and TRBJ1-1; 8 nucleotides agree with TRBD1. The ends lost 0 bases at V and 10 bases at J; junction bases unmatched: 7. This CDR3 has 14 amino acids. Germline CDR1 is SGHAT and CDR2 is FQNNGV. CDR3 amino acids: CASSLEAAGGIAFF. The CDR3 nucleotides are TGTGCCAGCAGCTTAGAGGCCGCAGGGGGCATAGCTTTCTTT.

The V and J genes are TRBV12-3 or TRBV12-4 and TRBJ2-1; TRBD2 might be the D (5 bases). This CDR3 comprises 13 residues. Trimming stripped 6 bases from V and 7 bases from J, with 13 bases between. DNA for the CDR3: TGTGCCAGCAGGGGAGTAGCCCGGAATGAGCAGTTCTTC. Amino acid sequence: CASRGVARNEQFF.

This sequence joins TRBV12-3 or TRBV12-4 and TRBJ1-2; no clear D gene. The CDR3 has 13 residues. The germline V and J ends were trimmed by 1 base and 8 bases, with 11 bases remaining between them. As DNA, the CDR3 is TGTGCCAGCAGTTTAGTATTCCCAGAGGGCTACACCTTC. Its translation is CASSLVFPEGYTF.

This clonotype was seen at least ten times. The gene calls are TRBV27 and TRBJ2-3; D gene uncertain. CDR1 is MNHEY, CDR2 SMNVEV, per germline (reference sequence). V shed 4 bases and J shed 1 base, with 9 bases lying between them. This CDR3 is built from 14 residues. The CDR3 DNA is TGTGCCAGCAGTTCCACCAGAGGCACAGATACGCAGTATTTT. Translation gives CASSSTRGTDTQYF.

The chain recombines TRBV27 with TRBJ1-1; D is ambiguous. The CDR3 runs 15 residues. V was clipped by 5 bases and J by 3 bases, with 16 bases between them. Germline V gives CDR1 MNHEY, CDR2 SMNVEV (reference sequence). The CDR3 DNA sequence: TGTGCCAGCAGTATTCAACAGAATTACCACACTGAAGCTTTCTTT. This codes for CASSIQQNYHTEAFF.

V gene TRBV2 combines with J gene TRBJ1-1, with D uncertain. CDR3 length: 14 residues. V shed 6 bases and J shed 0 bases, with 11 bases lying between them. Germline CDR1 and CDR2: SNHLY and FYNNEI. In DNA form, the CDR3 reads TGTGCCAGCAGCGGAGCGGTCGTGAACACTGAAGCTTTCTTT. Protein: CASSGAVVNTEAFF.

V gene TRBV29-1 combines with J gene TRBJ2-1; D is possibly TRBD1 (8 bases). Germline V CDR1 and CDR2: SQVTM, ANQGSEA. This CDR3 contains 14 residues. Trimming took 7 bases from V and 4 from J, leaving 17 bases between them. CDR3 loop: CSGEGDRGYNEQFF. CDR3 in DNA: TGCAGCGGGGAGGGAGACAGGGGTTACAATGAGCAGTTCTTC.

The V and J genes are TRBV5-1 and TRBJ2-3; TRBD2 matches at 10 bases. Germline V gives CDR1 SGHRS, CDR2 YFSETQ. Unmatched junction bases numbered 7, after V lost 3 bases and J lost 6 bases. CDR3 length: 15 amino acids. The CDR3 region is CASSSGAGGKDTQYF. The CDR3 region has the DNA TGCGCCAGCAGCTCTGGAGCGGGAGGGAAGGATACGCAGTATTTT.

This clonotype was seen once. The V call is TRBV29-1, the J call TRBJ1-2; D unclear. Trimming stripped 4 bases from V and 1 base from J, with 13 bases between. Germline-derived CDR1 and CDR2 are SQVTM and ANQGSEA. The CDR3 length is 14 residues. The DNA of the CDR3 is TGCAGCGTTGGAATTCGGGGAATTAACTATGGCTACACCTTC. Protein sequence: CSVGIRGINYGYTF.

V is TRBV5-4 and J is TRBJ2-7, with 10 bases identical to TRBD1. After removal of 0 bases from V and 2 bases from J, the junction contained 2 bases not matched to a gene. This CDR3 contains 15 residues. Germline lookup yields CDR1 SGHNT and CDR2 YYREEE (reference sequence). Written as DNA, the CDR3 is TGTGCCAGCAGCTTGGGTGGGACAGGGGCCTACGAGCAGTACTTC. Translated: CASSLGGTGAYEQYF.

This chain joins TRBV30 and TRBJ2-3, with 12 positions matching TRBD2. Germline trimming cut 2 bases from V and 5 bases from J; bases unmatched to any gene: 5. This CDR3 region has 15 residues. Germline assignment: CDR1 GTSNPN and CDR2 SVGIG (reference sequence). CDR3 amino acids: CAWSRLAGGGDTQYF. The CDR3 DNA reads as TGTGCCTGGAGTAGGCTAGCGGGAGGGGGAGATACGCAGTATTTT. The complete variable domain, with remaining parts taken from reference TRBV30 and TRBJ2-3, reads SQTIHQWPATLVQPVGSPLSLECTVEGTSNPNLYWYRQAAGRGLQLLFYSVGIGQISSEVPQNLSASRPQDRQFILSSKKLLLSDSGFYLCAWSRLAGGGDTQYFGPGTRLTVL.

This clonotype was seen ten or more times. The chain joins TRBV28 to TRBJ1-4; weak D call: TRBD1 (6 bases). Germline lookup yields CDR1 MDHEN and CDR2 SYDVKM. V lost 8 bases and J lost 7, with 20 bases in between. The CDR3 has 15 residues. CDR3 loop: CASRAGTSSLEKLFF. CDR3 in DNA: TGTGCCAGCCGTGCCGGGACATCCTCTCTTGAAAAACTGTTTTTT.

The rearrangement uses TRBV20-1 and TRBJ1-1, with a tentative D call TRBD1 (5 bases). The germline gives CDR1 DFQATT, CDR2 SNEGSKA (reference sequence). The CDR3 totals 14 residues. The V gene lost 3 bases and the J gene lost 0 bases, with 11 bases spanning the gap. CDR3 bases: TGCAGTGCTAGGCCCGGGACGGTGAACACTGAAGCTTTCTTT. Protein sequence: CSARPGTVNTEAFF.

V is TRBV15 and J is TRBJ1-1; weak D call: TRBD1 (6 bases). The CDR3 length is 14 residues. V lost 1 base and J 1 base, leaving 7 bases between the germline ends. CDR1 is LNHNV, CDR2 YYDKDF, per germline (reference sequence). CDR3 DNA sequence: TGTGCCACCAGCAGAGGGGACACGAACACTGAAGCTTTCTTT. Protein sequence: CATSRGDTNTEAFF.

This clonotype was found many times. The rearrangement links TRBV7-6 to TRBJ1-1; TRBD1 is a possible D gene (5 bases). Germline V lookup: CDR1 SGHVS, CDR2 FNYEAQ. The CDR3 length is 14 residues. The V end was cut by 5 bases, the J end by 2 bases, with 12 bases between. In DNA, the CDR3 is TGTGCCAGCAGCCCGACAGACTTTAACACTGAAGCTTTCTTT. Translated: CASSPTDFNTEAFF.

The chain combines TRBV27 with TRBJ1-5, with 8 bases that match TRBD1. V dropped 1 base and J dropped 4; count of bases not matched to a gene: 9. This CDR3 region has 17 residues. Germline CDR1 is MNHEY and CDR2 is SMNVEV (reference sequence). The chain's CDR3 is CASSLWQGAGKNQPQHF. CDR3 sequence (DNA): TGTGCCAGCAGTTTATGGCAGGGGGCAGGTAAGAATCAGCCCCAGCATTTT.

The chain uses TRBV4-2 and TRBJ2-1; 10 positions match TRBD2. V was pared by 0 bases and J by 6 bases, with 14 bases of the junction left unmatched. Germline V gene sequence: CDR1 LGHNA, CDR2 YNFKEQ. CDR3 length equals 19 residues. The CDR3 bases are TGTGCCAGCAGCCAAGATTCGAGCGGGGGGGACGTTTCAGGCAATGAGCAGTTCTTC. Protein product: CASSQDSSGGDVSGNEQFF.

This clonotype was detected only a few times. This rearrangement joins TRBV6-2 or TRBV6-3 to TRBJ2-1; D not resolved. Germline CDR1 is MNHEY and CDR2 is SVGEGT. V was shortened by 5 bases and J by 7 bases, with 12 bases between the two germline ends. CDR3 length equals 13 residues. The CDR3 DNA follows: TGTGCCAGCAGTCCTACCCGAGAGAATGAGCAGTTCTTC. Amino acid sequence: CASSPTRENEQFF.

The chain combines TRBV5-1 with TRBJ1-1, with D possibly TRBD1 on 6 matching bases. This CDR3 is 12 amino acids long. Between the trimmed V and J ends, which lost 5 bases and 8 bases, there was a span of 13 bases. Germline loops: CDR1 SGHRS, CDR2 YFSETQ. CDR3 region: CASREGQQEAFF. DNA for the CDR3: TGCGCCAGCAGGGAAGGACAGCAGGAAGCTTTCTTT.

CDR3 residues: CSAQGQGTGGYTF. In DNA, the CDR3 is TGCAGTGCCCAGGGACAGGGTACAGGGGGCTACACCTTC. The J gene is TRBJ1-2, the V gene TRBV20-1, with 9 bases aligning to TRBD1. Germline trimming cut 6 bases from V and 8 bases from J; bases unmatched to any gene: 10. Germline CDR1 is DFQATT and CDR2 is SNEGSKA (reference sequence). The CDR3 extends over 13 amino acids.

The rearrangement uses TRBV20-1 and TRBJ1-1; 8 bases agree with TRBD1. There are 19 residues in the CDR3. Germline CDR1 is DFQATT and CDR2 is SNEGSKA (reference sequence). The trim removed 2 bases at V and 5 bases at J, leaving 22 bases unmatched. Here the CDR3 DNA reads TGCAGTGCTAGAAGGAGACGGACAGGGAAATTTGAGGTCGGTACTGAAGCTTTCTTT. Translating it yields CSARRRRTGKFEVGTEAFF.

A note on this clonotype: At one of its ends the junction is not consistent with the germline gene, which may arise from a read error. The chain employs TRBV6-4 and TRBJ2-2; tentative D call: TRBD2 (6 bases). This CDR3 spans 13 amino acids. The germline V gene encodes CDR1 MRHNA and CDR2 SNTAGT. The CDR3 DNA reads as TGTGCCAGCAGTGACTCGGGCAACGGGGGGCTGTTTTTT. Residues: CASSDSGNGGLFF.

The chain is built from TRBV2 and TRBJ2-6; no firm D call. Germline values: CDR1 SNHLY, CDR2 FYNNEI. The CDR3 has 14 residues. V was cut by 2 bases and J by 1 base, with 3 bases left in between. The DNA of the CDR3 is TGTGCCAGCAGTGAATTGTCTGGGGCCAACGTCCTGACTTTC. This sequence encodes CASSELSGANVLTF. The variable domain in full, completed from reference TRBV2 and TRBJ2-6, reads EPEVTQTPSHQVTQMGQEVILRCVPISNHLYFYWYRQILGQKVEFLVSFYNNEISEKSEIFDDQFSVERPDGSNFTLKIRSTKLEDSAMYFCASSELSGANVLTFGAGSRLTVL.